This entry is about one T cell receptor beta chain. This record comes from a study of blood T cell repertoires in COVID-19. Study-wide background: Collection of acute and convalescent COVID-19 samples took place in the United States, Italy and Spain.

Original analysis: How many nucleated cells were present was estimated from reference gene primer amplification. Libraries were prepared by immunoSEQ multiplex PCR; TCRdb keeps only in-frame clonotypes and omits some of them. V, J and clone size derive from that table, while D and trimming were established from the DNA sequence. This sample has approximately 160,000 clones; roughly 83% occur once, and the top ten carry 8% to 9.5%. Losses at the gene ends were 2 bases for V and 2 bases for J; bases not matched to a gene: 5. Germline V lookup: CDR1 MNHEY, CDR2 SMNVEV (reference sequence). The CDR3 is made up of 16 amino acids.

The TCR comes from a woman of 80 years or more with active or convalescent COVID-19. Material for sequencing was peripheral blood. The chain recombines TRBV27 with TRBJ1-2; 10 bases map to TRBD1. Here the CDR3 reads CASSLRTGGSNYGYTF. DNA for the CDR3: TGTGCCAGCAGTTTAAGGACAGGGGGGTCGAACTATGGCTACACCTTC.